The 26 T cell receptor beta chains reported below all come from one sample, sequenced in a study of cytomegalovirus exposure and HLA in healthy donors. Profiling relied on immunoSEQ multiplex PCR, and the TCRdb table lists in-frame clones only, not all of them. The sample lists around 91,000 clones, approximately 93% occurring once. Sequencing was performed on PBMCs. The source of these receptors is a woman aged 25 to 45 in good health and CMV-seropositive.

This clone has just one count. This sequence joins TRBV30 and TRBJ2-2; TRBD2 might be the D (6 bases). Germline V gene lookup returns CDR1 GTSNPN and CDR2 SVGIG (reference sequence). The V gene lost 0 bases and the J gene lost 5 bases, with 10 bases spanning the gap. The CDR3 sequence is 14 residues long. The CDR3 region is CAWSVGGRTGELFF. DNA of the CDR3: TGTGCCTGGAGTGTGGGAGGTCGGACCGGGGAGCTGTTTTTT.

The V gene is TRBV15, the J gene TRBJ2-1; D not certain. Germline V gives CDR1 LNHNV, CDR2 YYDKDF (reference sequence). The CDR3 spans 16 residues. The germline V and J ends were trimmed by 0 bases and 4 bases, with 13 bases remaining between them. The CDR3 DNA reads as TGTGCCACCAGCAGAGAAGGCGGCCTCGCTTACAATGAGCAGTTCTTC. Translating gives CATSREGGLAYNEQFF.

The CDR3 loop reads CASSSTVNSGNTIYF. CDR3 nucleotide sequence: TGCGCCAGCAGCTCCACAGTGAACTCTGGAAACACCATATATTTT. The chain couples TRBV5-1 to TRBJ1-3, with no clear D. Germline values: CDR1 SGHRS, CDR2 YFSETQ. V dropped 3 bases and J dropped 0 bases, with 10 bases sitting between them. The CDR3 consists of 15 residues.

J is TRBJ2-1 and V is TRBV9, with a possible D match to TRBD1 (6 bases). Germline V lookup: CDR1 SGDLS, CDR2 YYNGEE. CDR3 length: 14 residues. Between the trimmed V and J ends, which lost 4 bases and 3 bases, there was a span of 11 bases. Here the CDR3 DNA reads TGTGCCAGCAGCCTGGACAGCCTCTACAATGAGCAGTTCTTC. It encodes CASSLDSLYNEQFF. Together with reference TRBV9 and TRBJ2-1, the CDR3 gives the full variable domain: DSGVTQTPKHLITATGQRVTLRCSPRSGDLSVYWYQQSLDQGLQFLIQYYNGEERAKGNILERFSAQQFPDLHSELNLSSLELGDSALYFCASSLDSLYNEQFFGPGTRLTVL.

The rearrangement uses TRBV29-1 and TRBJ2-1, with D possibly being TRBD1 (6 bases). The length of the CDR3 is 15 residues. V lost 1 base and J 6 bases, leaving 16 bases between the germline ends. CDR1 is SQVTM and CDR2 is ANQGSEA in the germline V gene. CDR3 region: CSVEGVQGPLNEQFF. CDR3 DNA sequence: TGCAGCGTTGAAGGGGTGCAGGGGCCTCTCAATGAGCAGTTCTTC.

This sequence joins TRBV4-1 and TRBJ2-7; D gene unclear. Germline CDR1 MGHRA, CDR2 YSYEKL. V was clipped by 2 bases and J by 4 bases, with 9 bases between them. The CDR3 is 13 residues long. DNA of the CDR3: TGCGCCAGCAGCCAACTAGACGGTTACGAGCAGTACTTC. This encodes CASSQLDGYEQYF.

The chain employs TRBV7-2 and TRBJ2-7; 13 positions agree with TRBD2. The CDR3 sequence is 15 residues long. Germline V CDR1 and CDR2: SGHTA, FQGNSA. The J segment lost 4 bases and the V segment lost 3 bases, leaving 3 bases of the junction unmatched. CDR3 protein: CASSFPLAGGYEQYF. Written as DNA, the CDR3 is TGTGCCAGCAGCTTTCCACTAGCGGGAGGGTACGAGCAGTACTTC.

V usage is TRBV5-6 and J usage is TRBJ1-1; D unresolved. Germline-derived CDR1 and CDR2 are SGHDT and YYEEEE. The V end lost 1 base, the J end lost 3 bases, and 4 bases lay between the germline ends. This CDR3 is 12 amino acids long. This chain's CDR3 is CASSLTDTEAFF. The CDR3 DNA is TGTGCCAGCAGCTTGACAGACACTGAAGCTTTCTTT.

The gene calls are TRBV15 and TRBJ1-3, with 7 bases that match TRBD1. Trimming took 0 bases from V and 8 from J; bases not matched to a gene: 13. Germline-derived CDR1 and CDR2 are LNHNV and YYDKDF (reference sequence). The CDR3 sequence is 17 residues long. The chain's CDR3 is CATSRDPPQGMGDTIYF. CDR3 nucleotide sequence: TGTGCCACCAGCAGAGACCCGCCACAGGGGATGGGGGACACCATATATTTT.

This rearrangement joins TRBV6-6 to TRBJ2-3, with 8 nucleotides matching TRBD2. The V and J ends lost 5 bases and 2 bases, in that order; junction bases with no gene match: 6. The CDR3 totals 15 residues. Germline loops: CDR1 MNHNY, CDR2 SVGAGI (reference sequence). The CDR3 loop reads CASSPRGAYTDTQYF. The CDR3 DNA follows: TGTGCCAGCAGTCCGCGGGGGGCTTACACAGATACGCAGTATTTT.

There are a few counts of this clone. V is TRBV2 and J is TRBJ2-1; D uncertain. Between the trimmed V and J ends, which lost 6 bases and 1 base, there was a span of 10 bases. Germline values: CDR1 SNHLY, CDR2 FYNNEI. The CDR3 extends over 14 amino acids. CDR3 sequence reads: CASRTPESYNEQFF. Written as DNA, the CDR3 is TGTGCCAGCAGAACACCCGAATCCTACAATGAGCAGTTCTTC.

This sequence joins TRBV11-2 and TRBJ2-5, with TRBD1 as a possible D gene (6 bases). The germline CDR1 and CDR2 sequences are SGHAT and FQNNGV. The germline V and J ends were trimmed by 6 bases and 4 bases, with 15 bases remaining between them. This CDR3 is built from 14 residues. CDR3 in amino acids: CASSFTGRAETQYF. CDR3 DNA sequence: TGTGCCAGCAGTTTTACAGGGAGAGCAGAGACCCAGTACTTC.

The chain has TRBV5-1 and TRBJ2-6; 8 bases align to TRBD1. Germline assignment: CDR1 SGHRS and CDR2 YFSETQ. This CDR3 comprises 18 residues. V trimming: 4 bases; J trimming: 0 bases; junction bases outside the gene matches: 9. CDR3: CASSDRTGPSSGANVLTF. Here the CDR3 DNA reads TGCGCCAGCAGCGACCGGACAGGGCCTAGCTCTGGGGCCAACGTCCTGACTTTC.

The chain has TRBV5-1 and TRBJ2-1, with no clear D. The CDR3 consists of 14 residues. The V gene's germline CDR1 is SGHRS and CDR2 YFSETQ. The V end lost 1 base, the J end lost 6 bases, and 11 bases lay between the germline ends. The CDR3 coding sequence is TGCGCCAGCAGCTTGATTACTATTTCCAATGAGCAGTTCTTC. Translating gives CASSLITISNEQFF.

The chain couples TRBV7-2 to TRBJ1-1; D might be TRBD1 (5 bases). Looked up from germline, CDR1 is SGHTA and CDR2 is FQGNSA. Trimming cost V 2 bases and J 6 bases, with 10 bases left between them. The CDR3 covers 13 residues. CDR3 amino acids: CASSLLLGAEAFF. In DNA form, the CDR3 reads TGTGCCAGCAGCTTACTTTTAGGGGCTGAAGCTTTCTTT.

This clone was seen once. The gene calls are TRBV30 and TRBJ1-5, with 10 nucleotides matching TRBD1. This CDR3 is 14 amino acids long. In germline, CDR1 is GTSNPN, CDR2 SVGIG (reference sequence). The ends lost 5 bases at V and 1 base at J; junction bases unmatched: 2. This chain's CDR3 is CAWGQGGSNQPQHF. The CDR3 coding sequence is TGTGCCTGGGGACAGGGGGGCAGCAATCAGCCCCAGCATTTT.

The V gene is TRBV7-2, the J gene TRBJ1-2, with D possibly being TRBD1 (5 bases). The CDR3 totals 11 residues. V was pared by 5 bases and J by 6 bases, with 7 bases between. CDR1 and CDR2 from the germline V gene are SGHTA and FQGNSA. CDR3 sequence reads: CASSRRDGYTF. CDR3 DNA: TGTGCCAGCAGCCGCAGGGATGGCTACACCTTC.

V gene TRBV21-1 combines with J gene TRBJ1-4; whether TRBD1, the table's D call, matches the DNA was not checked. TRBV21-1 corresponds to a pseudogene. There are 21 residues in the CDR3. CDR3 DNA: TGTGCCAGCAGCAAAATGTTAGTGGACAGGGGCAGGAGGGGTGCTAATGAAAAACTGTTTTTT. This codes for CASSKMLVDRGRRGANEKLFF.

The V gene is TRBV28, the J gene TRBJ1-5; 8 bases map to TRBD1. This CDR3 is 19 amino acids long. After removal of 3 bases from V and 5 bases from J, the junction contained 18 bases not matched to a gene. Per the germline V gene, CDR1 is MDHEN and CDR2 is SYDVKM. The CDR3 DNA reads TGTGCCAGCAGTTTTTTATCCGGGGCAGGGGGCGCTGGTCATCAGCCCCAGCATTTT. Its protein is CASSFLSGAGGAGHQPQHF.

The chain couples TRBV30 to TRBJ2-1, with D unclear. Germline values: CDR1 GTSNPN, CDR2 SVGIG (reference sequence). The CDR3 consists of 16 residues. V was pared by 3 bases and J by 0 bases, with 15 bases between. This CDR3 is CAWRPIFTSSYNEQFF. The CDR3 region has the DNA TGTGCCTGGAGACCCATCTTCACCAGCTCCTACAATGAGCAGTTCTTC.

This chain links TRBV27 with TRBJ2-5, with D perhaps matching TRBD1 (5 bases). The CDR3 is 13 amino acids. V lost 8 bases and J lost 4, with 14 bases in between. Germline V lookup: CDR1 MNHEY, CDR2 SMNVEV (reference sequence). In DNA form, the CDR3 reads TGTGCCAGCGCGTGGGGCCGCAGAGAGACCCAGTACTTC. It specifies CASAWGRRETQYF.

This sequence joins TRBV7-9 and TRBJ1-5, with D uncertain. Trimming removed 5 bases from V and 0 bases from J, with 11 bases in between. Germline V CDR1 and CDR2: SEHNR, FQNEAQ (reference sequence). The CDR3 loop spans 15 amino acids. The CDR3 sequence is CASSRTGNSNQPQHF. The CDR3 DNA reads TGTGCCAGCAGCCGGACTGGTAATAGCAATCAGCCCCAGCATTTT. Using reference TRBV7-9 and TRBJ1-5 for the parts outside the CDR3, the full variable domain is DTGVSQNPRHKITKRGQNVTFRCDPISEHNRLYWYRQTLGQGPEFLTYFQNEAQLEKSRLLSDRFSAERPKGSFSTLEIQRTEQGDSAMYLCASSRTGNSNQPQHFGDGTRLSIL.

CDR3 residues: CSVGRQAETQYF. CDR3 sequence (DNA): TGCAGCGTGGGCCGACAGGCGGAGACCCAGTACTTC. This chain uses TRBV29-1 with TRBJ2-5, with D maybe TRBD1 (6 bases). The CDR3 extends over 12 amino acids. V shed 6 bases and J shed 5 bases, with 13 bases lying between them. CDR1 is SQVTM, CDR2 ANQGSEA, per germline.

V gene TRBV18 combines with J gene TRBJ2-7, with 7 positions matching TRBD1. The CDR3 is made up of 18 amino acids. Germline V gene lookup returns CDR1 KGHSH and CDR2 LQKENI. Losses at the gene ends were 2 bases for V and 2 bases for J; bases not matched to a gene: 15. The CDR3 reads CASSPSLWGTEVPYEQYF. The CDR3 DNA is TGTGCCAGCTCACCAAGCCTCTGGGGGACAGAAGTTCCCTACGAGCAGTACTTC.

This chain uses TRBV5-4 with TRBJ1-4; TRBD1 might be the D (5 bases). Germline V gene sequence: CDR1 SGHNT, CDR2 YYREEE (reference sequence). CDR3 length: 15 amino acids. Trimming shortened V by 0 bases and J by 8 bases, and 14 bases separated the two germline ends. The CDR3: CASSLDARASEKLFF. The CDR3 region has the DNA TGTGCCAGCAGCTTGGATGCCAGGGCAAGCGAAAAACTGTTTTTT. Supplemented by reference TRBV5-4 and TRBJ1-4, the full variable domain reads ETGVTQSPTHLIKTRGQQVTLRCSSQSGHNTVSWYQQALGQGPQFIFQYYREEENGRGNFPPRFSGLQFPNYSSELNVNALELDDSALYLCASSLDARASEKLFFGSGTQLSVL.

This clone was seen only once. The chain has TRBV4-1 and TRBJ2-1, with D possibly matching TRBD2 (6 bases). CDR3 length: 13 amino acids. The V end was cut by 2 bases, the J end by 8 bases, with 10 bases between. The germline gives CDR1 MGHRA, CDR2 YSYEKL. The CDR3 sequence is CASSQIGRHEQFF. The CDR3 DNA follows: TGCGCCAGCAGCCAAATAGGGAGGCATGAGCAGTTCTTC.